This T cell receptor beta chain is drawn from a study of blood T cells in healthy people across ages. A second PCR, run for roughly 7 to 12 cycles, used a sample-barcoded 5' primer plus a J-beta primer mix. TCRdb re-analysed the 5' RACE reads in MiXCR, keeping a single row per CDR3 protein. The sample has 780,000 or so distinct CDR3 sequences; more than 20% are singletons. V shed 2 bases and J 4 bases; nucleotides not matched to a gene: 2. This CDR3 is 14 amino acids long. This sample was shared with a second study, whose subject was T cells of mothers and their children. From that report: Thymic selection molds TCR recombination output in a comparable way in related and unrelated pairs.

Sequenced sample: blood. The chain has TRBV12-3 or TRBV12-4 and TRBJ2-1, with 7 bases lining up with TRBD2. This TCR was sampled from a boy younger than 18 in good health. The CDR3 loop reads CASSLTSAYNEQFF. CDR3 bases: TGTGCCAGCAGTTTAACTAGCGCTTACAATGAGCAGTTCTTC.